One and the same sample provided the 27 T cell receptor beta chains below, sequenced in a study of blood T cell repertoires in COVID-19. TCRdb's copy holds only in-frame clones and misses some; the assay was immunoSEQ multiplex PCR. This table holds under 200,000 clones, around 77% found once. The material sequenced was peripheral blood. Source of these receptors: a man between 60 and 70 years old with active or convalescent COVID-19.

Points on this clone: It is likely a read error, because the conserved phenylalanine at the end of the CDR3 is missing. The chain uses TRBV4-3 and TRBJ1-1; D not resolved. V was trimmed by 1 base and J by 1 base, leaving 10 bases between them. The CDR3 totals 15 residues. Germline assignment: CDR1 LGHNA and CDR2 YSLEER. CDR3 sequence reads: CASSQGKLTNTEAFL. Here the CDR3 DNA reads TGCGCCAGCAGCCAAGGCAAACTAACGAACACTGAAGCTTTCCTT.

V gene TRBV18 combines with J gene TRBJ2-3; D may be TRBD1 (6 bases). Germline loops: CDR1 KGHSH, CDR2 LQKENI. The CDR3 runs 14 residues. Trimming cost V 6 bases and J 1 base, with 11 bases left between them. The CDR3 protein is CASSPTGGTDTQYF. Written as DNA, the CDR3 is TGTGCCAGCTCCCCGACAGGCGGCACAGATACGCAGTATTTT.

The V and J genes are TRBV5-6 and TRBJ1-4, with 12 bases matching TRBD1. The CDR3 totals 15 residues. Germline CDR1 is SGHDT and CDR2 is YYEEEE. V lost 4 bases, J lost 8 bases, and 6 bases stayed unmatched. This CDR3 reads CASSLGDRGQEKLFF. The DNA for the CDR3 is TGTGCCAGCAGCCTAGGGGACAGGGGGCAGGAAAAACTGTTTTTT.

The chain recombines TRBV5-6 with TRBJ1-4; unclear D gene. CDR3 size: 14 residues. Germline lookup yields CDR1 SGHDT and CDR2 YYEEEE. Trimming cost V 2 bases and J 5 bases, with 10 bases left between them. The CDR3 DNA is TGTGCCAGCAGCTTTCGGGGAGCGAATGAAAAACTGTTTTTT. Its protein product is CASSFRGANEKLFF.

V is TRBV7-9 and J is TRBJ1-3; D remains unclear. V was clipped by 1 base and J by 4 bases, with 5 bases between them. The germline V gene encodes CDR1 SEHNR and CDR2 FQNEAQ (reference sequence). The CDR3 length is 13 residues. CDR3 DNA sequence: TGTGCCAGCAGCTTAGATCGGGGAAACACCATATATTTT. Amino acid sequence: CASSLDRGNTIYF.

This clone was seen a single time. The rearrangement links TRBV27 to TRBJ2-5, with TRBD1 matching over 12 bases. Germline V CDR1 and CDR2: MNHEY, SMNVEV (reference sequence). The CDR3 totals 15 residues. Losses at the gene ends were 5 bases for V and 5 bases for J; bases not matched to a gene: 6. DNA of the CDR3: TGTGCCAGCAGTGGGACAGGGGGCTTGTCGGAGACCCAGTACTTC. Protein product: CASSGTGGLSETQYF.

The V and J genes are TRBV7-2 and TRBJ2-7; 9 positions agree with TRBD1. The CDR3 extends over 16 amino acids. Unmatched junction bases numbered 10, after V lost 5 bases and J lost 2 bases. Looked up from germline, CDR1 is SGHTA and CDR2 is FQGNSA. DNA of the CDR3: TGTGCCAGCAGCCTTAAAGGGACAGGGTTGCCCTACGAGCAGTACTTC. Its translation is CASSLKGTGLPYEQYF.

This chain connects TRBV3-1 (or the pseudogene TRBV3-2) to TRBJ1-5; TRBD1 matches 7 bases. Germline assignment: CDR1 LGHDT and CDR2 YNNKEL (reference sequence). The junction had 6 bases not matched to a gene; V was cut back by 6 bases and J by 7 bases. This CDR3 comprises 13 residues. The CDR3 nucleotides read TGTGCCAGCAGTACAGGGGAGGACCAGCCCCAGCATTTT. This sequence encodes CASSTGEDQPQHF.

The chain has TRBV28 and TRBJ1-2; weak D call: TRBD1 (6 bases). Trimming left V 1 base short and J 4 bases short, with 13 bases between. Germline V gene data show CDR1 as MDHEN and CDR2 as SYDVKM. CDR3 size: 15 residues. CDR3 residues: CASSLYRVASYGYTF. The CDR3 bases are TGTGCCAGCAGTTTATACAGGGTAGCTAGCTATGGCTACACCTTC.

The V call is TRBV6-5, the J call TRBJ2-3, with a weak D call TRBD2 (6 bases). Germline CDR1 and CDR2: MNHEY and SVGAGI. Trimming took off 0 bases at V and 1 base at J, with 8 bases between the two ends. The CDR3 is 15 residues long. CDR3 region: CASSYSEGRTDTQYF. The CDR3 bases are TGTGCCAGCAGTTACTCGGAGGGTCGCACAGATACGCAGTATTTT.

This chain joins TRBV3-1 (or the pseudogene TRBV3-2) and TRBJ2-1; 7 bases fit TRBD2. Germline-derived CDR1 and CDR2 are LGHDT and YNNKEL (reference sequence). J was trimmed by 0 bases and V by 2 bases; bases with no gene match: 7. The CDR3 totals 17 residues. The CDR3 nucleotides read TGTGCCAGCAGCCAAAATCGGGGGGTGAGCTCCTACAATGAGCAGTTCTTC. Amino acid sequence: CASSQNRGVSSYNEQFF.

This clone has a single count. The chain employs TRBV19 and TRBJ2-4, with 8 bases fitting TRBD1. V shed 3 bases and J 6 bases; nucleotides not matched to a gene: 10. CDR1 LNHDA and CDR2 SQIVND come from the germline V gene (reference sequence). The CDR3 is 16 amino acids. The CDR3 nucleotides read TGTGCCAGTAGTATGCGGGGCGACAGGGGAAGAAACATTCAGTACTTC. Translation gives CASSMRGDRGRNIQYF. The full variable domain, rest sourced from reference TRBV19 and TRBJ2-4, is DGGITQSPKYLFRKEGQNVTLSCEQNLNHDAMYWYRQDPGQGLRLIYYSQIVNDFQKGDIAEGYSVSREKKESFPLTVTSAQKNPTAFYLCASSMRGDRGRNIQYFGAGTRLSVL.

This chain uses TRBV5-1 with TRBJ2-1, with D possibly being TRBD2 (5 bases). Deletions cut 1 base from V and 4 bases from J, with 12 bases between. The germline V gene has CDR1 SGHRS and CDR2 YFSETQ. The CDR3 totals 15 residues. The CDR3 DNA sequence: TGCGCCAGCAGCTTGACTAGTCAACCATACAATGAGCAGTTCTTC. As protein: CASSLTSQPYNEQFF.

This clone was counted at least ten times. CDR3 loop: CSVDGTGAEQYF. The CDR3 DNA reads TGCAGCGTTGACGGGACAGGGGCCGAGCAGTACTTC. The rearrangement joins TRBV29-1 to TRBJ2-7; the match to TRBD1 covers 10 bases. The V and J ends lost 3 bases and 6 bases, in that order; junction bases with no gene match: 2. Germline V gene data show CDR1 as SQVTM and CDR2 as ANQGSEA. This CDR3 is 12 amino acids long.

CDR3 in DNA: TGTGCCAGCAGCGTACCCCAGGGCACGCACACTGAAGCTTTCTTT. The encoded protein is CASSVPQGTHTEAFF. The chain recombines TRBV5-4 with TRBJ1-1, with a possible D match to TRBD1 (5 bases). V gave up 4 bases and J gave up 3 bases, with 16 bases separating them. This CDR3 spans 15 amino acids. Looked up from germline, CDR1 is SGHNT and CDR2 is YYREEE (reference sequence).

The chain employs TRBV2 and TRBJ1-2, with TRBD1 as a possible D gene (6 bases). The CDR3 is 15 amino acids. CDR1 SNHLY and CDR2 FYNNEI come from the germline V gene. V was cut by 6 bases and J by 2 bases, with 16 bases left in between. The CDR3 spells CASRNDLTGNYGYTF. CDR3 nucleotide sequence: TGTGCCAGCAGGAACGACCTTACAGGGAACTATGGCTACACCTTC.

The V gene is TRBV5-4, the J gene TRBJ1-2; maybe TRBD1 (6 bases). Germline V lookup: CDR1 SGHNT, CDR2 YYREEE (reference sequence). This CDR3 has 14 amino acids. V was shortened by 4 bases and J by 7 bases, with 17 bases between the two germline ends. The CDR3 sequence: CASSPETGFVGYTF. DNA for the CDR3: TGTGCCAGCAGCCCGGAGACAGGTTTTGTTGGCTACACCTTC.

This rearrangement joins TRBV2 to TRBJ1-5; D is possibly TRBD1 (6 bases). The V gene's germline CDR1 is SNHLY and CDR2 FYNNEI. This CDR3 has 13 residues. Trimming left V 6 bases short and J 5 bases short, with 11 bases between. The CDR3 is CASSKGGDQPQHF. The CDR3 DNA reads TGTGCCAGCAGCAAAGGGGGGGATCAGCCCCAGCATTTT.

J is TRBJ1-2 and V is TRBV7-2; possibly TRBD1 for D (6 bases). There are 17 residues in the CDR3. Trimming pared 6 bases from V and 5 bases from J, leaving 25 bases between. Germline V lookup: CDR1 SGHTA, CDR2 FQGNSA. For the CDR3, the DNA is TGTGCCAGCAGTTACGATACAGGGTCCGGGATCTCTTATGGCTACACCTTC. Amino acid sequence: CASSYDTGSGISYGYTF.

This clone has only a few counts. The rearrangement links TRBV4-3 to TRBJ2-1; 13 positions match TRBD2. Trimming removed 2 bases from V and 9 bases from J; junction bases left unmatched: 13. From germline, CDR1 is LGHNA and CDR2 YSLEER. The CDR3 has 18 amino acids. The DNA for the CDR3 is TGCGCCAGCAGCCAATCAACCCTACTAGCGGGAGGGCTGGGTGAGCAGTTCTTC. Translated: CASSQSTLLAGGLGEQFF.

The gene calls are TRBV28 and TRBJ2-2; 8 bases fit TRBD2. The ends lost 8 bases at V and 5 bases at J; junction bases unmatched: 13. Germline V gives CDR1 MDHEN, CDR2 SYDVKM. The CDR3 contains 16 residues. The CDR3 region has the DNA TGTGCCAGCCTCCGGAGGGCGGGAGGTTGGACCGGGGAGCTGTTTTTT. Residues: CASLRRAGGWTGELFF.

The chain is built from TRBV5-1 and TRBJ2-5; possible D gene TRBD1, 6 bases. V lost 4 bases and J 5 bases, leaving 24 bases between the germline ends. This CDR3 spans 17 amino acids. CDR1 is SGHRS and CDR2 is YFSETQ in the germline V gene. CDR3: CASSGAPRGRSAETQYF. The CDR3 DNA reads as TGCGCCAGCAGCGGGGCCCCGAGGGGGAGATCGGCGGAGACCCAGTACTTC.

The V call is TRBV5-1, the J call TRBJ1-6; 8 nucleotides align to TRBD1. The junction had 10 bases not matched to a gene; V was cut back by 6 bases and J by 5 bases. Per the germline V gene, CDR1 is SGHRS and CDR2 is YFSETQ. The CDR3 has 16 amino acids. The CDR3 bases are TGCGCCAGCACCCTGGGCGGGGACAGGAATAATTCACCCCTCCACTTT. Protein: CASTLGGDRNNSPLHF.

The chain couples TRBV30 to TRBJ1-4, with D unclear. The CDR3 consists of 12 residues. Per germline, CDR1 GTSNPN and CDR2 SVGIG (reference sequence). V lost 5 bases and J lost 8, with 12 bases in between. Here the CDR3 DNA reads TGTGCCTGGGGGAATAGGCGGGAAAAACTGTTTTTT. Encoded protein: CAWGNRREKLFF.

In its sample, this clone was seen once. The chain joins TRBV7-9 to TRBJ2-1; 8 nucleotides agree with TRBD1. The CDR3 runs 15 residues. The ends lost 4 bases at V and 4 bases at J; junction bases unmatched: 6. The germline V gene encodes CDR1 SEHNR and CDR2 FQNEAQ (reference sequence). CDR3 sequence (DNA): TGTGCCAGCAGCTCATCAGGGGGCACGTACAATGAGCAGTTCTTC. This gives the protein CASSSSGGTYNEQFF.

This clone was seen more than once but under ten times. The V and J genes are TRBV20-1 and TRBJ1-1; D not resolved. Germline V gene data show CDR1 as DFQATT and CDR2 as SNEGSKA (reference sequence). The CDR3 sequence is 15 residues long. The V end was cut by 3 bases, the J end by 6 bases, with 20 bases between. The CDR3: CSASPPRGRRAEAFF. CDR3 nucleotides: TGCAGTGCTAGTCCACCCCGCGGCCGTCGCGCTGAAGCTTTCTTT.

The chain uses TRBV2 and TRBJ1-1; 9 bases agree with TRBD1. The CDR3 totals 14 residues. With 7 bases clipped from V and 5 bases from J, the junction kept 8 bases outside the gene matches. CDR1 is SNHLY, CDR2 FYNNEI, per germline. The CDR3 reads CASTKRGQGTEAFF. DNA of the CDR3: TGTGCCAGCACCAAGAGGGGACAGGGTACTGAAGCTTTCTTT.